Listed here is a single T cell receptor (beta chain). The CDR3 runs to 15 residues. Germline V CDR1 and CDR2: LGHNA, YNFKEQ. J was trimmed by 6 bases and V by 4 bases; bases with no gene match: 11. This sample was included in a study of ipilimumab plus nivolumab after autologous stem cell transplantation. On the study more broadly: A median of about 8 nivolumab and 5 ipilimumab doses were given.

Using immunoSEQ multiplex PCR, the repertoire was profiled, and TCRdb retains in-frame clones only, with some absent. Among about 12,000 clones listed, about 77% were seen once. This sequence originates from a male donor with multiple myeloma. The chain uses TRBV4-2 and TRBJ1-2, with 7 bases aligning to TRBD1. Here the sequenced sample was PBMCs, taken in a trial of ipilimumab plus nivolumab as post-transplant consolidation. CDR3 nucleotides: TGTGCCAGCAGCCGCGATACAGGGGTCGGAAATGGCTACACCTTC. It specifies CASSRDTGVGNGYTF.